These 26 T cell receptor beta chains share one sample of origin, sequenced in a study of blood T cells in healthy people across ages. With a J-beta primer mix and a sample-barcoded 5' primer, a second PCR ran roughly 6 to 11 cycles. In TCRdb, the 5' RACE reads were re-called with MiXCR into one record per CDR3 protein. The table lists about 830,000 distinct CDR3 sequences, 62% of them singletons, with roughly a quarter in the top ten. Material: blood. The source is a man aged 25-45 years in good health.

This clonotype was counted a few times. The chain has TRBV13 and TRBJ2-1, with D perhaps TRBD2 (7 bases). V gave up 5 bases and J gave up 5 bases, with 19 bases separating them. The CDR3 has 16 residues. CDR1 PRHDT and CDR2 FYEKMQ come from the germline V gene (reference sequence). The CDR3 DNA sequence: TGTGCCAGCAGCCGAGGTCGGGGGGCCATTAACAATGAGCAGTTCTTC. It translates to CASSRGRGAINNEQFF. Together with reference TRBV13 and TRBJ2-1, the CDR3 gives the full variable domain: AAGVIQSPRHLIKEKRETATLKCYPIPRHDTVYWYQQGPGQDPQFLISFYEKMQSDKGSIPDRFSAQQFSDYHSELNMSSLELGDSALYFCASSRGRGAINNEQFFGPGTRLTVL.

This clonotype was seen a few times. V gene TRBV5-1 combines with J gene TRBJ2-7; TRBD2 agrees at 10 bases. Germline CDR1 and CDR2: SGHRS and YFSETQ. J lost 2 bases, V lost 3 bases, and 5 bases had no gene match. The CDR3 runs 15 residues. CDR3 nucleotides: TGCGCCAGCAGCTCCCTTAGCGGGGGGACCTACGAGCAGTACTTC. This encodes CASSSLSGGTYEQYF.

This clonotype was counted between two and nine times. This sequence joins TRBV14 and TRBJ2-4; 12 positions match TRBD1. The J call may be in error: the DNA end matches TRBJ2-7 better. Germline values: CDR1 SGHDN, CDR2 FVKESK. This CDR3 is 16 amino acids long. Here the CDR3 reads CASSQAGQGALYEQYF. The CDR3 DNA follows: TGTGCCAGCAGCCAAGCGGGACAGGGGGCCCTCTACGAGCAGTACTTC.

This clonotype was recorded only once. The chain combines TRBV6-2 or TRBV6-3 with TRBJ2-1; 14 bases are shared with TRBD2. With 6 bases clipped from V and 8 bases from J, the junction kept 6 bases outside the gene matches. The CDR3 runs 15 residues. Germline CDR1 reads MNHEY; CDR2 reads SVGEGT. The CDR3 protein is CASRAGTSGGDEQFF. The CDR3 DNA follows: TGTGCCAGCAGGGCCGGGACTAGCGGGGGTGATGAGCAGTTCTTC.

This sequence joins TRBV4-2 and TRBJ2-6, with a possible D match to TRBD1 (6 bases). The germline CDR1 and CDR2 sequences are LGHNA and YNFKEQ. V gave up 1 base and J gave up 2 bases, with 15 bases separating them. There are 18 residues in the CDR3. The CDR3 DNA follows: TGTGCCAGCAGCCAAGCAAGAGGTGGGACACCTGGGGCCAACGTCCTGACTTTC. Its protein is CASSQARGGTPGANVLTF.

The V gene is TRBV5-4, the J gene TRBJ1-1; D not certain. The germline V and J ends were trimmed by 0 bases and 5 bases, with 14 bases remaining between them. The CDR3 is 15 amino acids. Per germline, CDR1 SGHNT and CDR2 YYREEE (reference sequence). This CDR3 reads CASSLDDWGGTEAFF. DNA of the CDR3: TGTGCCAGCAGCTTGGATGATTGGGGAGGAACTGAAGCTTTCTTT.

J is TRBJ2-2 and V is TRBV4-3; 14 nucleotides align to TRBD2. CDR1 and CDR2 from the germline V gene are LGHNA and YSLEER. The CDR3 sequence is 16 residues long. Trimming at V came to 5 bases and at J to 6 bases, leaving 5 bases not matched to a gene. The CDR3 sequence: CASSGPTSGGAGELFF. The CDR3 DNA reads as TGCGCCAGCAGCGGGCCGACTAGCGGGGGGGCCGGGGAGCTGTTTTTT.

The gene calls are TRBV7-9 and TRBJ1-2, with D tentatively TRBD1 (5 bases). The CDR3 has 17 residues. The V end lost 3 bases, the J end lost 3 bases, and 20 bases lay between the germline ends. Germline CDR1 is SEHNR and CDR2 is FQNEAQ (reference sequence). CDR3 region: CASSFLLFRGEDYGYTF. In DNA form, the CDR3 reads TGTGCCAGCAGCTTTCTCCTGTTCCGGGGGGAAGACTATGGCTACACCTTC.

Points on this clonotype: One junction end does not reproduce the germline sequence, and a read error may be involved. The rearrangement links TRBV28 to TRBJ2-7, with 7 bases aligning to TRBD2. CDR3 length: 14 amino acids. Germline CDR1 MDHEN, CDR2 SYDVKM. CDR3 sequence reads: CASGLSGGSYEQYF. The CDR3 coding sequence is TGTGCCAGCGGTTTATCGGGGGGCTCCTACGAGCAGTACTTC.

The V gene is TRBV6-1, the J gene TRBJ2-5, with D uncertain. The J call may not be correct, given that the DNA end is closer to TRBJ2-7. There are 16 residues in the CDR3. Germline V lookup: CDR1 MNHNS, CDR2 SASEGT. CDR3 DNA: TGTGCCAGCAATTGGGCCTTCGAGAATGATCTCTACGAGCAGTACTTC. Translated: CASNWAFENDLYEQYF.

Comments on this clonotype: A read error may account for a junction end that differs from germline. The rearrangement uses TRBV27 and TRBJ2-7; D is perhaps TRBD2 (6 bases). Per the germline V gene, CDR1 is MNHEY and CDR2 is SMNVEV (reference sequence). The CDR3 has 12 amino acids. CDR3 sequence: CAGSFSGEAQYF. The CDR3 DNA reads as TGTGCCGGCAGTTTCTCGGGGGAGGCCCAGTACTTC.

The chain joins TRBV20-1 to TRBJ2-1; TRBD1 is a possible D gene (5 bases). The CDR3 consists of 14 residues. Germline V gene sequence: CDR1 DFQATT, CDR2 SNEGSKA (reference sequence). Trimming shortened V by 3 bases and J by 2 bases, and 11 bases separated the two germline ends. The chain's CDR3 is CSASVRATYNEQFF. CDR3 bases: TGCAGTGCTAGTGTCAGGGCGACCTACAATGAGCAGTTCTTC.

This clonotype was observed many times. The chain carries TRBV7-9 and TRBJ2-5; 10 positions agree with TRBD2. Germline V gene data show CDR1 as SEHNR and CDR2 as FQNEAQ (reference sequence). J was trimmed by 7 bases and V by 5 bases; bases with no gene match: 19. This CDR3 comprises 18 residues. The CDR3 nucleotides are TGTGCCAGCAGCCCAAAATCGGGACTAGCGAACCATGAAGGGACCCAGTACTTC. Translated: CASSPKSGLANHEGTQYF.

The rearrangement joins TRBV10-3 to TRBJ1-6; unclear D gene. The germline V gene has CDR1 ENHRY and CDR2 SYGVKD. The CDR3 runs to 14 residues. V dropped 6 bases and J dropped 4 bases, with 10 bases sitting between them. For the CDR3, the DNA is TGTGCCATCAGCCGCGGGGATTATAATTCACCCCTCCACTTT. Translation gives CAISRGDYNSPLHF.

This clonotype has a handful of counts. V usage is TRBV29-1 and J usage is TRBJ2-7; D remains ambiguous. Germline CDR1 reads SQVTM; CDR2 reads ANQGSEA. Trimming cost V 0 bases and J 0 bases, with 9 bases left between them. The CDR3 length is 14 residues. The CDR3 spells CSVEDQSTSYEQYF. The CDR3 DNA sequence: TGCAGCGTTGAAGATCAAAGTACCTCCTACGAGCAGTACTTC.

The chain uses TRBV29-1 and TRBJ2-1, with TRBD1 matching over 7 bases. The germline V gene encodes CDR1 SQVTM and CDR2 ANQGSEA. V was clipped by 6 bases and J by 9 bases; unmatched bases: 11. The CDR3 spans 13 residues. The chain's CDR3 is CSVPGTGVGEQFF. As DNA, the CDR3 is TGCAGCGTCCCGGGAACAGGGGTCGGTGAGCAGTTCTTC.

This clonotype occurred once. A much larger clone sits a single nucleotide away, making a read error possible. The chain has TRBV25-1 and TRBJ2-7, with no clear D. Germline V lookup: CDR1 MGHDK, CDR2 SYGVNS. With 1 base removed from V and 2 bases from J, the gap between germline ends came to 12 bases. The CDR3 is 15 amino acids. The CDR3 loop reads CASSESGDGTYEQYF. The CDR3 nucleotides are TGTGCCAGCAGTGAATCGGGCGATGGAACCTACGAGCAGTACTTC.

V and J are TRBV20-1 and TRBJ2-4; no reliable D call. Near its end, the DNA agrees better with TRBJ2-7, so the J call may be wrong. This CDR3 has 13 amino acids. Germline V gives CDR1 DFQATT, CDR2 SNEGSKA (reference sequence). This CDR3 is CSARTDITYEQYF. Here the CDR3 DNA reads TGCAGTGCTAGAACTGACATTACCTACGAGCAGTACTTC.

The V gene is TRBV6-6, the J gene TRBJ2-7, with D possibly being TRBD1 or TRBD2 (5 bases each). CDR1 and CDR2 (germline): MNHNY, SVGAGI (reference sequence). This CDR3 has 15 residues. V was shortened by 0 bases and J by 2 bases, with 11 bases between the two germline ends. The CDR3 sequence is CASSYSPGSPYEQYF. The CDR3, as DNA: TGTGCCAGCAGTTACTCGCCAGGGAGCCCCTACGAGCAGTACTTC.

The gene calls are TRBV10-3 and TRBJ2-7; the D is unclear. Trimming shortened V by 2 bases and J by 2 bases, and 19 bases separated the two germline ends. The CDR3 consists of 17 residues. CDR1 is ENHRY and CDR2 is SYGVKD in the germline V gene. The CDR3 loop is CAISEGIGRTLTYEQYF. The CDR3 coding sequence is TGTGCCATCAGTGAGGGGATTGGACGGACCCTTACCTACGAGCAGTACTTC.

V and J are TRBV7-9 and TRBJ2-5, with 7 nucleotides matching TRBD1. Trimming took 7 bases from V and 5 from J; bases not matched to a gene: 10. From germline, CDR1 is SEHNR and CDR2 FQNEAQ (reference sequence). The CDR3 loop spans 14 amino acids. The CDR3 region is CASTGTTGWETQYF. The CDR3 DNA reads as TGTGCCAGCACCGGCACGACAGGGTGGGAGACCCAGTACTTC.

This clonotype was found a few times. The chain uses TRBV9 and TRBJ2-3; TRBD2 matches at 8 bases. The ends lost 3 bases at V and 3 bases at J; junction bases unmatched: 12. From germline, CDR1 is SGDLS and CDR2 YYNGEE. The CDR3 is 17 amino acids. The CDR3 reads CASSAPDGTRVTDTQYF. The DNA for the CDR3 is TGTGCCAGCAGCGCCCCAGATGGGACTAGAGTTACAGATACGCAGTATTTT.

The chain recombines TRBV4-2 with TRBJ1-6, with D perhaps TRBD1 (5 bases). Between the trimmed V and J ends, which lost 0 bases and 5 bases, there was a span of 20 bases. The CDR3 totals 19 residues. Germline lookup yields CDR1 LGHNA and CDR2 YNFKEQ. CDR3 loop: CASSQDLGVWGKNNSPLHF. CDR3 bases: TGTGCCAGCAGCCAAGATCTAGGGGTATGGGGGAAGAATAATTCACCCCTCCACTTT.

This clonotype showed up just once. The J gene is TRBJ2-5, the V gene TRBV15; no firm D call. V shed 5 bases and J shed 1 base, with 17 bases lying between them. There are 16 residues in the CDR3. Germline V gene sequence: CDR1 LNHNV, CDR2 YYDKDF (reference sequence). CDR3 sequence reads: CATSPTKRQVQETQYF. The DNA of the CDR3 is TGTGCCACCAGCCCAACAAAAAGGCAGGTCCAAGAGACCCAGTACTTC.

This chain links TRBV20-1 with TRBJ2-1; D gene ambiguous. Germline-derived CDR1 and CDR2 are DFQATT and SNEGSKA (reference sequence). The ends were cut back, 0 bases at V and 7 bases at J, with 7 bases in the middle. This CDR3 contains 12 residues. CDR3 nucleotide sequence: TGCAGTGCTAGAGATCTTGGGAATGAGCAGTTCTTC. This codes for CSARDLGNEQFF.

V is TRBV7-2 and J is TRBJ1-6; a weak D match, TRBD1 (5 bases). This CDR3 has 16 residues. Germline CDR1 and CDR2: SGHTA and FQGNSA. Trimming took 1 base from V and 15 from J, leaving 22 bases between them. The CDR3: CASSLVSGRHSQGLHF. DNA of the CDR3: TGTGCCAGCAGCTTAGTCAGTGGGCGACATTCCCAGGGCCTCCACTTT.